This TCR beta chain was found in a study of blood T cell repertoires in COVID-19. As for the study in general: Collection of acute and convalescent COVID-19 samples took place in the United States, Italy and Spain. Sources were T cells, B-cell-depleted T cells, or PBMCs; the material itself was cDNA or gDNA.

The V end lost 0 bases, the J end lost 4 bases, and 8 bases lay between the germline ends. Germline assignment: CDR1 SGHNT and CDR2 YYREEE (reference sequence). The CDR3 length is 13 residues. Authors' processing steps: Quantification of nucleated cells was approximated via reference gene primer amplification. TCRdb's copy holds only in-frame clones and misses some; the assay was immunoSEQ multiplex PCR. V, J and clone size are taken as reported in that table, and D and trimming were inferred from the DNA itself. The sample includes about 250,000 clones, almost 90% of them seen just once. This TCR was sampled from a man older than 75 with acute or convalescent COVID-19. The chain links TRBV5-4 to TRBJ2-7; D perhaps matches TRBD1 (5 bases). The sample was peripheral blood. The CDR3 DNA reads TGTGCCAGCAGCTTGGCAGGGCATTACGAGCAGTACTTC. This encodes CASSLAGHYEQYF.